This T cell receptor beta chain came from a study of human T cells and chemical hapten exposure. The study, taken as a whole, reports: There were significantly more large CDR3 similarity clusters among expanded TCRs than among controls.

CDR3 size: 12 residues. Germline V gives CDR1 SGHAT, CDR2 FQNNGV. V lost 5 bases, J lost 7 bases, and 11 bases lay in between. In this sample, this clonotype turned up a few times. Its antigen remains unknown. Specified time point: pre-sensitization, week 0. Treatment in this sample: therapeutic diphenylcyclopropenone sensitization with weekly scalp DPC. TCRdb passed the RACE reads through MiXCR, listing each CDR3 protein once. Counted here are approximately 60,000 distinct CDR3 sequences, 9.5% to 10% occurring once; the ten biggest clones make up roughly a tenth. The TCR comes from a man between 40 and 49 years old with alopecia areata. Some clones in this sample may be carry-over from other donors' samples. The specimen was whole blood, collected in connection with sensitization to the hapten diphenylcyclopropenone (DPC). The V and J genes are TRBV11-2 and TRBJ1-1; D is uncertain. CDR3 sequence reads: CASSLYGYEAFF. CDR3 nucleotides: TGTGCCAGCAGCCTTTACGGGTATGAAGCTTTCTTT.